These 2 T cell receptor beta chains originate from one sample sequenced in a study of blood T cell repertoires in COVID-19. Profiling relied on immunoSEQ multiplex PCR, and the TCRdb table lists in-frame clones only, not all of them. The table includes fewer than 200,000 clones, around 80% detected once. Specimen: peripheral blood. These receptors all come from a woman in her 70s who had recovered from COVID-19.

The chain has TRBV5-6 and TRBJ2-5; D gene ambiguous. This CDR3 region has 15 residues. Trimming cost V 1 base and J 2 bases, with 12 bases left between them. The germline CDR1 and CDR2 sequences are SGHDT and YYEEEE. This CDR3 reads CASSLIWSDQETQYF. The CDR3 coding sequence is TGTGCCAGCAGCTTGATTTGGTCAGATCAAGAGACCCAGTACTTC.

The chain links TRBV12-3 or TRBV12-4 to TRBJ2-5, with 9 bases aligning to TRBD1. The V gene end was trimmed by 4 bases and the J gene end by 5 bases; junction bases not matched to a gene: 2. This CDR3 has 13 residues. CDR3 DNA sequence: TGTGCCAGCAGTTCAGGGACAGGGGAGACCCAGTACTTC. This codes for CASSSGTGETQYF.